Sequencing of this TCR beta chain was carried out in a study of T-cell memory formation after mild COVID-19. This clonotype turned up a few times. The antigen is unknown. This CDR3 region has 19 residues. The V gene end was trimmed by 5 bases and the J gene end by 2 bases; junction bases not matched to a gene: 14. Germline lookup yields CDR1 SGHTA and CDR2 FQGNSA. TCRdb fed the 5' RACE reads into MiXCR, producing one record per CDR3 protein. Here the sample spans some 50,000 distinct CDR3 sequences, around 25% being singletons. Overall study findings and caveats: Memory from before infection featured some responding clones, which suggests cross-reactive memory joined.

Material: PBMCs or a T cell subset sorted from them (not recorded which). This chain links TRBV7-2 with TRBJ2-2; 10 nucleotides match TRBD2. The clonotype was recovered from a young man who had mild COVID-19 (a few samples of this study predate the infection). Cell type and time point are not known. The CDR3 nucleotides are TGTGCCAGCAGCGATCCCTCGTTAGCGGGGGGTCCTAACACCGGGGAGCTGTTTTTT. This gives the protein CASSDPSLAGGPNTGELFF.